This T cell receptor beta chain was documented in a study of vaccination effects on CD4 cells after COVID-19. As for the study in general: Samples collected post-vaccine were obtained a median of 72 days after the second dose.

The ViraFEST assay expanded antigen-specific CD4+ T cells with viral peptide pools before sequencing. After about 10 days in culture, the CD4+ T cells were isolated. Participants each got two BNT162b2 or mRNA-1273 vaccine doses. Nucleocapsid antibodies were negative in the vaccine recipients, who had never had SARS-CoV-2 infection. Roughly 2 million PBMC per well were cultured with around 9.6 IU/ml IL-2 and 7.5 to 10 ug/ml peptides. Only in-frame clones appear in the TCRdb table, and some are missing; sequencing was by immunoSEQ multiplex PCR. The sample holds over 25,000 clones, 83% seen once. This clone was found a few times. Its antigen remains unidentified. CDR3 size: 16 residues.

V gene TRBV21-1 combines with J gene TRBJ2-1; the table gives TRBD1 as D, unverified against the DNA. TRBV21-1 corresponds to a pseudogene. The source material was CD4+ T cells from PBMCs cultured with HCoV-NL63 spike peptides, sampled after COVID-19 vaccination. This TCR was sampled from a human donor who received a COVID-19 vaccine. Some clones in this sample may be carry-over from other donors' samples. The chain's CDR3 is CASSTTGALSYNEQFF. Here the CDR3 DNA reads TGTGCCAGCAGCACCACAGGGGCGCTTTCCTACAATGAGCAGTTCTTC.